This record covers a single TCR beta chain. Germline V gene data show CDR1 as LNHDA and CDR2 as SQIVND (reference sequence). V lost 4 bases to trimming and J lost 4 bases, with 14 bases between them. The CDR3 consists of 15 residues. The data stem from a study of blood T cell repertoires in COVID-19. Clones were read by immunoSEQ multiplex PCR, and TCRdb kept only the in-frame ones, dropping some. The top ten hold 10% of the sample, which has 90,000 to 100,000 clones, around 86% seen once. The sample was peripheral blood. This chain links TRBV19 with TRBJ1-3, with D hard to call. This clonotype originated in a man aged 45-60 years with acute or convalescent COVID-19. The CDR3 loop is CASSRSAGGGNTIYF. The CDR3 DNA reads TGTGCCAGTAGTAGATCGGCTGGCGGAGGAAACACCATATATTTT.